These T cell receptor beta chains were read from a single sample in a study of regulatory T cells in long-lasting Graves disease. One entry per CDR3 protein, called by TCRdb with MiXCR from the multiplex PCR reads. The sample carries roughly 400,000 distinct CDR3 sequences, 20% recorded once. The sequenced sample was peripheral blood mononuclear cells (PBMCs), obtained when the disease was refractory, from a patient treated with antithyroid drugs. The receptors shown here come from a female donor with Graves disease. The conserved cysteine and the conserved F or W are not part of the CDR3 here.

j_gene | v_gene | CDR3aa
TRBJ1-5 | TRBV28 | ASSLPTGDYQPQH
TRBJ2-5 | TRBV27 | ASSLWPGETQY
TRBJ1-1 | TRBV29-1 | SVSSPEAF
TRBJ2-2 | TRBV14 | ASSQDIGTGELF
TRBJ1-1 | TRBV7-9 | ASSLVQGWTEAF
TRBJ2-5 | TRBV7-2 | ASSLGQLQETRY
TRBJ2-5 | TRBV7-2 | ASSKGPLSGETQY
TRBJ1-2 | TRBV27 | ASSDSRSNYGYT
TRBJ2-5 | TRBV2 | ASSEGQGPETQY
TRBJ1-1 | TRBV2 | ASIAGDTEAF
TRBJ2-5 | TRBV12-3/TRBV12-4 | ASSHSTLGARETQY
TRBJ2-1 | TRBV29-1 | SVVVGLYNEQF
TRBJ2-7 | TRBV12-5 | ASGFSPLAGGYEQY
TRBJ2-5 | TRBV20-1 | SATTSGVGETQY
TRBJ2-3 | TRBV6-5 | ASSYSQRSLTDTQY
TRBJ2-7 | TRBV5-6 | ASSSTDSSYEQY
TRBJ1-1 | TRBV20-1 | SAPAGDTEAF
TRBJ2-2 | TRBV30 | AWTPGTANTGELF
TRBJ1-5 | TRBV2 | ASSEGNQPQH
TRBJ1-4 | TRBV20-1 | SARSEATNEKLF
TRBJ1-5 | TRBV6-1 | ASNHPNQPQH
TRBJ1-4 | TRBV25-1 | ASSESWGKLF
TRBJ2-7 | TRBV25-1 | ASSEYRTGNEQY
TRBJ1-4 | TRBV9 | ASSVAAGTLTEKLF
TRBJ2-2 | TRBV7-2 | ASSGIRNTGELF
TRBJ1-2 | TRBV4-3 | ASSQVPGSVRGYT
TRBJ1-5 | TRBV7-9 | ANSPTGMDNQPQH
TRBJ2-7 | TRBV18 | ASSPGTTYEQY
TRBJ1-2 | TRBV29-1 | SVDGYT
TRBJ2-7 | TRBV28 | ANSSGQGYHEQY
TRBJ2-7 | TRBV4-3 | ASSPPNSYEQY
TRBJ1-2 | TRBV6-1 | ASRTSRDSYGYT
TRBJ1-2 | TRBV19 | ASSPGTGVYGYT
TRBJ1-1 | TRBV28 | ASSPMGPLSLNTEAF
TRBJ2-3 | TRBV20-1 | SARSGTSGRFTDTQY
TRBJ1-6 | TRBV20-1 | SATPGSNSPLH
TRBJ2-7 | TRBV7-9 | ASSPDGVSYEQY
TRBJ1-2 | TRBV29-1 | SARLGGGGYT
TRBJ1-5 | TRBV6-1 | ASSGRDRGQQPQH
TRBJ1-2 | TRBV2 | ASSLNRGGGYT
TRBJ2-1 | TRBV6-1 | ASSQRGTSGRHEQF
TRBJ2-7 | TRBV5-1 | ASSVFGTYEQY
TRBJ2-5 | TRBV6-5 | ASSYQLAGERETQY
TRBJ1-6 | TRBV5-5 | ASSQGPADSPLH
TRBJ2-4 | TRBV6-1 | ASSPNHGGGENIQY
TRBJ1-1 | TRBV2 | ASSDVTAKNTEAF
TRBJ1-5 | TRBV19 | ASSQGQGAFKPQH
TRBJ1-3 | TRBV28 | AAHGGLHGNTIY
TRBJ1-4 | TRBV28 | ASSLRTGQRELF
TRBJ1-2 | TRBV5-1 | ASSLGGTGDGYT
TRBJ1-4 | TRBV20-1 | SARARITATNEKLF
TRBJ2-1 | TRBV6-2/TRBV6-3 | ASSYSPITNNEQF